Below are 23 T cell receptor beta chains sequenced from a single sample in a study of cytomegalovirus exposure and HLA in healthy donors. The PCR contained 60 Vbeta and 13 Jbeta primers. Sequencing was performed with immunoSEQ multiplex PCR; in TCRdb, only in-frame clones are kept and a portion is missing. The table lists approximately 27,000 clones, about 64% of them singletons. The sample comprised PBMCs. Receptors were obtained from a male donor in good health and CMV-seropositive.

On this clone: Since a much larger clone is just one base distant, this may be a read error. J is TRBJ1-4 and V is TRBV7-3; D gene uncertain. V dropped 0 bases and J dropped 5 bases, with 13 bases sitting between them. The germline V gene encodes CDR1 SGHTA and CDR2 FQGTGA. There are 16 residues in the CDR3. The CDR3 bases are TGTGCCAGCAGCTTAACCCACTCCACCCAAAATGAAAAACTGTTTTTT. Translation gives CASSLTHSTQNEKLFF. The full variable domain, in which reference TRBV7-3 and TRBJ1-4 provide the parts outside the CDR3, is GAGVSQTPSNKVTEKGKYVELRCDPISGHTALYWYRQSLGQGPEFLIYFQGTGAADDSGLPNDRFFAVRPEGSVSTLKIQRTERGDSAVYLCASSLTHSTQNEKLFFGSGTQLSVL.

J is TRBJ2-2 and V is TRBV5-4; 7 bases line up with TRBD1. Germline V gene lookup returns CDR1 SGHNT and CDR2 YYREEE (reference sequence). J gave up 2 bases and V 4 bases, and 5 bases lay outside the gene matches. The CDR3 is made up of 15 amino acids. As DNA, the CDR3 is TGTGCCAGCAGCCAAACAGGGGCTAACACCGGGGAGCTGTTTTTT. Translated: CASSQTGANTGELFF.

The chain recombines TRBV7-9 with TRBJ2-7, with D hard to call. The CDR3 runs to 13 residues. CDR1 is SEHNR, CDR2 FQNEAQ, per germline (reference sequence). The V end lost 2 bases, the J end lost 2 bases, and 7 bases lay between the germline ends. CDR3 in DNA: TGTGCCAGCAGCTTATTAGTAGCCTACGAGCAGTACTTC. Encoded protein: CASSLLVAYEQYF. Full variable domain (rest looked up from reference TRBV7-9 and TRBJ2-7): DTGVSQNPRHKITKRGQNVTFRCDPISEHNRLYWYRQTLGQGPEFLTYFQNEAQLEKSRLLSDRFSAERPKGSFSTLEIQRTEQGDSAMYLCASSLLVAYEQYFGPGTRLTVT.

The rearrangement joins TRBV10-3 to TRBJ2-2; 10 nucleotides align to TRBD2. This CDR3 spans 17 amino acids. CDR1 and CDR2 from the germline V gene are ENHRY and SYGVKD. Trimming removed 1 base from V and 5 bases from J; junction bases left unmatched: 7. The CDR3: CAISEFSGRAGTGELFF. As DNA, the CDR3 is TGTGCCATCAGTGAGTTCAGCGGGAGGGCTGGAACCGGGGAGCTGTTTTTT.

The J gene is TRBJ1-5, the V gene TRBV6-6; D may be TRBD1 (5 bases). Germline CDR1 MNHNY, CDR2 SVGAGI (reference sequence). V was pared by 5 bases and J by 5 bases, with 10 bases between. The CDR3 is 13 amino acids. CDR3 amino acids: CASSPGPHQPQHF. CDR3 DNA sequence: TGTGCCAGCAGTCCAGGGCCTCATCAGCCCCAGCATTTT.

The chain combines TRBV7-9 with TRBJ1-2; D remains ambiguous. V gave up 6 bases and J gave up 8 bases, with 10 bases separating them. Germline V lookup: CDR1 SEHNR, CDR2 FQNEAQ (reference sequence). The CDR3 runs 11 residues. The CDR3 DNA is TGTGCCAGCAGTTCTCCGAGAGGCTACACCTTC. Protein: CASSSPRGYTF.

The chain carries TRBV5-1 and TRBJ2-1; 8 bases match TRBD2. The germline V gene has CDR1 SGHRS and CDR2 YFSETQ. This CDR3 has 13 amino acids. V shed 5 bases and J 9 bases; nucleotides not matched to a gene: 7. CDR3 region: CASRTSALGEQFF. In nucleotides, the CDR3 is TGCGCCAGCAGGACTAGCGCCCTTGGTGAGCAGTTCTTC.

Turning to this clone: At one end the junction does not follow the germline gene, possibly because of a read error. The chain recombines TRBV6-1 with TRBJ2-5, with TRBD2 matching 10 bases. Germline lookup yields CDR1 MNHNS and CDR2 SASEGT. The CDR3 is made up of 19 amino acids. This chain's CDR3 is CASTETLNSGLAYQETQYF. CDR3 coding DNA: TGTGCCAGCACTGAAACACTTAACTCGGGACTAGCGTACCAAGAGACCCAGTACTTC.

The chain carries TRBV2 and TRBJ2-5; possible D gene TRBD1, 6 bases. CDR1 SNHLY and CDR2 FYNNEI come from the germline V gene. The CDR3 contains 13 residues. V lost 6 bases and J 2 bases, leaving 10 bases between the germline ends. In DNA form, the CDR3 reads TGTGCCAGCAGCGCCGGACAGCAAGAGACCCAGTACTTC. It yields the protein CASSAGQQETQYF.

There are a few counts of this clone. V gene TRBV10-3 combines with J gene TRBJ1-2; a possible D gene is TRBD1 (6 bases). The CDR3 is 18 amino acids. V lost 4 bases and J 4 bases, leaving 25 bases between the germline ends. CDR1 and CDR2 from the germline V gene are ENHRY and SYGVKD. The CDR3 protein is CAISGPGGGGSTSYGYTF. CDR3 bases: TGTGCCATCAGTGGACCCGGTGGGGGGGGCAGCACCTCCTATGGCTACACCTTC.

This chain connects TRBV14 to TRBJ2-7; TRBD1 might be the D (6 bases). This CDR3 spans 16 amino acids. Germline V lookup: CDR1 SGHDN, CDR2 FVKESK. Between the trimmed V and J ends, which lost 0 bases and 6 bases, there was a span of 18 bases. CDR3 bases: TGTGCCAGCAGCCAAGAGGCAGGGGCAGCGCGGCTCGAGCAGTACTTC. The encoded protein is CASSQEAGAARLEQYF.

The rearrangement joins TRBV5-6 to TRBJ2-5, with D unclear. Deletions cut 7 bases from V and 1 base from J, with 14 bases between. The germline CDR1 and CDR2 sequences are SGHDT and YYEEEE. This CDR3 is built from 14 residues. Here the CDR3 reads CASLVLGSQETQYF. CDR3 DNA sequence: TGTGCCAGCCTGGTGTTGGGCTCCCAAGAGACCCAGTACTTC.

The gene calls are TRBV15 and TRBJ2-3, with 10 bases identical to TRBD2. CDR3 length equals 17 residues. Trimming at V came to 3 bases and at J to 5 bases, leaving 11 bases not matched to a gene. The germline V gene encodes CDR1 LNHNV and CDR2 YYDKDF (reference sequence). The CDR3 DNA reads as TGTGCCACCAGCAGGCGGGGAGCGGGGGGGCGTCAAGATACGCAGTATTTT. Protein: CATSRRGAGGRQDTQYF.

The chain joins TRBV2 to TRBJ1-1, with 8 bases that match TRBD1. Trimming took 2 bases from V and 4 from J; bases not matched to a gene: 12. Germline assignment: CDR1 SNHLY and CDR2 FYNNEI. The CDR3 contains 17 residues. CDR3 DNA: TGTGCCAGCAGTGAAAGGAGGCTCAGGGGGCCCGGCACTGAAGCTTTCTTT. This codes for CASSERRLRGPGTEAFF.

The V and J genes are TRBV7-6 and TRBJ2-5; TRBD1 might be the D (5 bases). With 5 bases removed from V and 9 bases from J, the gap between germline ends came to 13 bases. Germline assignment: CDR1 SGHVS and CDR2 FNYEAQ. This CDR3 spans 12 amino acids. CDR3 amino acids: CASSPPVGPQYF. The CDR3 DNA follows: TGTGCCAGCAGCCCCCCCGTGGGGCCCCAGTACTTC.

Only a few counts were recorded for this clone. The CDR3 sequence is CASSGTGPGANVLTF. CDR3 coding DNA: TGTGCCAGCTCAGGGACAGGTCCTGGGGCCAACGTCCTGACTTTC. The V and J genes are TRBV18 and TRBJ2-6; 8 bases are a match to TRBD1. There are 15 residues in the CDR3. V gave up 5 bases and J gave up 2 bases; unmatched junction bases: 2. CDR1 is KGHSH and CDR2 is LQKENI in the germline V gene. The full variable domain, rest sourced from reference TRBV18 and TRBJ2-6, is NAGVMQNPRHLVRRRGQEARLRCSPMKGHSHVYWYRQLPEEGLKFMVYLQKENIIDESGMPKERFSAEFPKEGPSILRIQQVVRGDSAAYFCASSGTGPGANVLTFGAGSRLTVL.

V usage is TRBV7-2 and J usage is TRBJ1-2, with D perhaps TRBD1 (5 bases). Trimming took off 0 bases at V and 4 bases at J, with 12 bases between the two ends. This CDR3 is 15 amino acids long. CDR1 SGHTA and CDR2 FQGNSA come from the germline V gene. CDR3 sequence (DNA): TGTGCCAGCAGCTTAGCGGGGCAGGGCCGCTATGGCTACACCTTC. As protein: CASSLAGQGRYGYTF.

This rearrangement joins TRBV4-1 to TRBJ1-1; D is possibly TRBD1 (5 bases). The CDR3 has 16 amino acids. From germline, CDR1 is MGHRA and CDR2 YSYEKL. The V end lost 0 bases, the J end lost 6 bases, and 17 bases lay between the germline ends. DNA of the CDR3: TGCGCCAGCAGCCAAGATCAGGGAGGGCTGACCCCTGAAGCTTTCTTT. This codes for CASSQDQGGLTPEAFF.

This clone came up a few times. The gene calls are TRBV6-5 and TRBJ2-2; D is perhaps TRBD1 (5 bases). CDR3 size: 14 residues. Trimming left V 3 bases short and J 2 bases short, with 7 bases between. Germline values: CDR1 MNHEY, CDR2 SVGAGI. The CDR3 DNA is TGTGCCAGCAGTTATAGGGGTAACACCGGGGAGCTGTTTTTT. It specifies CASSYRGNTGELFF.

This clone was counted ten times or more. The rearrangement joins TRBV5-6 to TRBJ2-1; a weak D match, TRBD2 (6 bases). Trimming left V 0 bases short and J 2 bases short, with 12 bases between. Per germline, CDR1 SGHDT and CDR2 YYEEEE. This CDR3 region has 16 residues. CDR3 sequence reads: CASSLGGGSPYNEQFF. The CDR3 nucleotides read TGTGCCAGCAGCTTGGGTGGGGGGAGCCCCTACAATGAGCAGTTCTTC.

As for this clone: The junction departs from germline at one end; a sequencing error may be responsible. V usage is TRBV28 and J usage is TRBJ2-7, with 7 nucleotides matching TRBD2. The CDR3 covers 11 residues. The V gene's germline CDR1 is MDHEN and CDR2 SYDVKM. CDR3 bases: TGTGCCAGCAGTTTATCTGGGCTAGCGGCCTTC. Amino acid sequence: CASSLSGLAAF.

CDR3 region: CASSQERGGLRGSNQPQHF. In nucleotides, the CDR3 is TGTGCCAGCAGCCAAGAGCGGGGGGGCCTGCGAGGTAGCAATCAGCCCCAGCATTTT. This chain connects TRBV4-2 to TRBJ1-5, with a tentative D call TRBD1 (6 bases). V was trimmed by 0 bases and J by 0 bases, leaving 18 bases between them. CDR1 LGHNA and CDR2 YNFKEQ come from the germline V gene. The CDR3 runs to 19 residues.

The J gene is TRBJ1-1, the V gene TRBV28; D may be TRBD1 (6 bases). V lost 4 bases to trimming and J lost 0 bases, with 21 bases between them. Germline CDR1 reads MDHEN; CDR2 reads SYDVKM. CDR3 length equals 18 residues. In nucleotides, the CDR3 is TGTGCCAGCAGTTCACTCTCCCTACAGGGTTCGGTGAACACTGAAGCTTTCTTT. This translates into CASSSLSLQGSVNTEAFF.